These 6 T cell receptor beta chains were sequenced from one sample in a study of memory CD4+ T cells and cytomegalovirus serostatus. Here immunoSEQ multiplex PCR was the method, and the copy in TCRdb shows in-frame clones only, minus some. The profile covers about 64,000 clones, with roughly four fifths appearing a single time and about 0.9% taken by the ten largest. Single viable CD3+CD4+CD8-CD45RO+ cells were sorted as the memory CD4+ T cells. The sequenced sample was memory CD4+ T cells from blood. The origin of the receptors is an adult in good health and CMV-seronegative.

This rearrangement joins TRBV5-1 to TRBJ2-2; D ambiguous. The CDR3 is made up of 18 amino acids. Germline-derived CDR1 and CDR2 are SGHRS and YFSETQ. The V gene lost 0 bases and the J gene lost 0 bases, with 15 bases spanning the gap. The CDR3 loop is CASSLGILAATNTGELFF. In DNA form, the CDR3 reads TGCGCCAGCAGCTTGGGAATACTGGCCGCGACGAACACCGGGGAGCTGTTTTTT.

V gene TRBV7-9 combines with J gene TRBJ2-7, with TRBD1 identical over 9 bases. CDR1 SEHNR and CDR2 FQNEAQ come from the germline V gene (reference sequence). CDR3 length equals 16 residues. The V segment lost 2 bases and the J segment 2 bases; nucleotides outside the gene matches: 7. The chain's CDR3 is CASSLQPGQGPYEQYF. The DNA for the CDR3 is TGTGCCAGCAGCTTACAGCCGGGACAGGGACCCTACGAGCAGTACTTC.

This clone was observed a few times. This chain joins TRBV20-1 and TRBJ1-2; D uncertain. With 3 bases removed from V and 7 bases from J, the gap between germline ends came to 9 bases. This CDR3 is 11 amino acids long. Germline loops: CDR1 DFQATT, CDR2 SNEGSKA (reference sequence). The CDR3 sequence: CSASLWGGYTF. The CDR3 DNA reads TGCAGTGCTAGTCTATGGGGTGGCTACACCTTC.

V gene TRBV11-2 combines with J gene TRBJ1-5; no definite D call. The CDR3 length is 13 residues. V lost 1 base to trimming and J lost 4 bases, with 5 bases between them. The germline V gene has CDR1 SGHAT and CDR2 FQNNGV. The chain's CDR3 is CASSLVENQPQHF. Written as DNA, the CDR3 is TGTGCCAGCAGCTTAGTGGAGAATCAGCCCCAGCATTTT.

This clone was seen a few times. V usage is TRBV7-3 and J usage is TRBJ2-2; 7 bases align to TRBD2. Germline values: CDR1 SGHTA, CDR2 FQGTGA. The CDR3 contains 17 residues. J gave up 6 bases and V 6 bases, and 16 bases lay outside the gene matches. DNA of the CDR3: TGTGCCAGCAGTTCTTCCTCCGGCAGCGGGGCCCCCGGGGAGCTGTTTTTT. Its translation: CASSSSSGSGAPGELFF.

This chain uses TRBV7-9 with TRBJ2-7; D is unresolved. The CDR3 totals 13 residues. The V end lost 1 base, the J end lost 7 bases, and 11 bases lay between the germline ends. In germline, CDR1 is SEHNR, CDR2 FQNEAQ (reference sequence). For the CDR3, the DNA is TGTGCCAGCAGCTTAGGTCGGTCGGGTGAGCAGTACTTC. This codes for CASSLGRSGEQYF.